This TCR beta chain comes out of a study of cytomegalovirus exposure and HLA in healthy donors. Study details: Researchers previously reported finding 90 million to 130 million unique TCR beta sequences from about 179 million T cells.

J gave up 6 bases and V 3 bases, and 5 bases lay outside the gene matches. The CDR3 runs 14 residues. The germline V gene encodes CDR1 LNHDA and CDR2 SQIVND (reference sequence). In the PCR, 60 Vbeta and 13 Jbeta primers were used. This table comes from immunoSEQ multiplex PCR, and its TCRdb copy is limited to in-frame clones, with some not included. The sample records around 200,000 clones, 75% being singletons. As to this clone: What it binds is not known.

Whole-study results and caveats: It was reported that TCR beta sequences correctly inferred the HLA-A and HLA-B alleles for most subjects.

The origin of this receptor is a male donor in good health and CMV-seronegative. This rearrangement joins TRBV19 to TRBJ2-7, with 10 bases aligning to TRBD1. The sequenced sample was PBMCs. The CDR3 DNA reads TGTGCCAGTAGTATTGGGACAGGGGCGTTCGAGCAGTACTTC. Its protein is CASSIGTGAFEQYF.